This passage covers 21 T cell receptor beta chains from one sample sequenced in a study of cytotoxic CD8 clonotypes in ibrutinib-treated CLL. Clones were read by immunoSEQ multiplex PCR, and TCRdb kept only the in-frame ones, dropping some. This sample has around 5,500 clones, with about 70% found just once. Material: PBMCs, obtained before ibrutinib treatment. Receptors were obtained from a human donor with chronic lymphocytic leukemia.

The V call is TRBV7-9, the J call TRBJ1-2; maybe TRBD1 (6 bases). The V end was cut by 4 bases, the J end by 6 bases, with 9 bases between. The CDR3 is 12 amino acids. Germline V gene data show CDR1 as SEHNR and CDR2 as FQNEAQ (reference sequence). The chain's CDR3 is CASSSGADGYTF. For the CDR3, the DNA is TGTGCCAGCAGCTCGGGGGCGGATGGCTACACCTTC.

J is TRBJ2-1 and V is TRBV27; no clear D. The germline gives CDR1 MNHEY, CDR2 SMNVEV (reference sequence). There are 14 residues in the CDR3. Trimming shortened V by 5 bases and J by 0 bases, and 8 bases separated the two germline ends. CDR3 in amino acids: CASSLRSSYNEQFF. CDR3 DNA: TGTGCCAGCAGTCTAAGGAGCTCCTACAATGAGCAGTTCTTC.

The V call is TRBV5-6, the J call TRBJ1-5; D perhaps matches TRBD1 (5 bases). CDR1 and CDR2 from the germline V gene are SGHDT and YYEEEE. There are 15 residues in the CDR3. The V end was cut by 0 bases, the J end by 9 bases, with 16 bases between. The CDR3 nucleotides read TGTGCCAGCAGCTTGGGGGCTATGGCCGGGGGGCCCCAGCATTTT. Its protein is CASSLGAMAGGPQHF.

The chain uses TRBV18 and TRBJ2-7; 9 bases line up with TRBD2. Germline V gene sequence: CDR1 KGHSH, CDR2 LQKENI. The CDR3 is 12 amino acids. After removal of 6 bases from V and 7 bases from J, the junction contained 4 bases not matched to a gene. CDR3 sequence: CASSEAGGEQYF. The CDR3 nucleotides are TGTGCCAGCTCGGAAGCGGGGGGAGAGCAGTACTTC.

This sequence joins TRBV19 and TRBJ1-5; no reliable D call. Deletions cut 9 bases from V and 5 bases from J, with 20 bases between. Looked up from germline, CDR1 is LNHDA and CDR2 is SQIVND (reference sequence). The CDR3 loop spans 15 amino acids. The CDR3 sequence is CASNTGSRWDQPQHF. The DNA of the CDR3 is TGTGCCAGCAATACCGGGTCCCGATGGGATCAGCCCCAGCATTTT.

The chain employs TRBV4-2 and TRBJ1-2, with TRBD1 matching over 12 bases. CDR3 size: 15 residues. J was trimmed by 8 bases and V by 3 bases; bases with no gene match: 7. CDR1 and CDR2 (germline): LGHNA, YNFKEQ. The CDR3 here is CASSHPGTGGEGYTF. CDR3 in DNA: TGTGCCAGCAGCCACCCCGGGACAGGGGGCGAGGGCTACACCTTC.

The rearrangement uses TRBV7-7 and TRBJ2-2; D remains unclear. Germline V gene lookup returns CDR1 SSHAT and CDR2 FNYEAQ (reference sequence). CDR3 length: 12 residues. Trimming pared 4 bases from V and 7 bases from J, leaving 7 bases between. CDR3 loop: CASSYGHGELFF. CDR3 coding DNA: TGTGCCAGCAGCTACGGGCACGGGGAGCTGTTTTTT.

The V call is TRBV6-1, the J call TRBJ2-3; no reliable D call. CDR1 is MNHNS and CDR2 is SASEGT in the germline V gene. Between the trimmed V and J ends, which lost 2 bases and 6 bases, there was a span of 3 bases. This CDR3 region has 11 residues. This CDR3 is CASSEIDTQYF. CDR3 nucleotides: TGTGCCAGCAGTGAAATTGATACGCAGTATTTT.

This sequence joins TRBV19 and TRBJ2-2, with TRBD1 matching 7 bases. The CDR3 is 16 residues long. The V segment lost 4 bases and the J segment 0 bases; nucleotides outside the gene matches: 5. Germline-derived CDR1 and CDR2 are LNHDA and SQIVND (reference sequence). This chain's CDR3 is CASSTRQGANTGELFF. CDR3 DNA: TGTGCCAGTAGTACCCGACAGGGTGCGAACACCGGGGAGCTGTTTTTT.

This chain connects TRBV5-6 to TRBJ1-5; no clear D. The CDR3 consists of 14 residues. The V gene's germline CDR1 is SGHDT and CDR2 YYEEEE. With 7 bases removed from V and 0 bases from J, the gap between germline ends came to 11 bases. The CDR3: CASSRYYSNQPQHF. The DNA of the CDR3 is TGTGCCAGCTCACGGTACTATAGCAATCAGCCCCAGCATTTT.

The rearrangement joins TRBV7-9 to TRBJ1-5; 10 bases map to TRBD1. CDR3 length equals 17 residues. Germline V lookup: CDR1 SEHNR, CDR2 FQNEAQ (reference sequence). V lost 3 bases and J lost 1; bases outside the gene matches: 6. In nucleotides, the CDR3 is TGTGCCAGCAGCTTGGGACAGGGGAGCTGGAGCAATCAGCCCCAGCATTTT. Translated, it gives CASSLGQGSWSNQPQHF. The full variable domain, rest sourced from reference TRBV7-9 and TRBJ1-5, is DTGVSQNPRHKITKRGQNVTFRCDPISEHNRLYWYRQTLGQGPEFLTYFQNEAQLEKSRLLSDRFSAERPKGSFSTLEIQRTEQGDSAMYLCASSLGQGSWSNQPQHFGDGTRLSIL.

V is TRBV12-5 and J is TRBJ1-1; D unresolved. The CDR3 has 17 amino acids. Germline values: CDR1 LGHNT, CDR2 FRNRAP. V shed 8 bases and J shed 4 bases, with 26 bases lying between them. In nucleotides, the CDR3 is TGTGCTAGTCGCGGTCGTGGGTCCCCGGCCGAGGTCACTGAAGCTTTCTTT. Translating gives CASRGRGSPAEVTEAFF. The full variable domain, with the rest looked up from reference TRBV12-5 and TRBJ1-1, is DARVTQTPRHKVTEMGQEVTMRCQPILGHNTVFWYRQTMMQGLELLAYFRNRAPLDDSGMPKDRFSAEMPDATLATLKIQPSEPRDSAVYFCASRGRGSPAEVTEAFFGQGTRLTVV.

The chain couples TRBV7-9 to TRBJ2-5, with 7 bases that match TRBD2. This CDR3 has 12 residues. With V trimmed by 3 bases and J by 5 bases, 0 bases remained unmatched. Germline V CDR1 and CDR2: SEHNR, FQNEAQ (reference sequence). For the CDR3, the DNA is TGTGCCAGCAGCTTCGGGGGGGAGACCCAGTACTTC. This gives the protein CASSFGGETQYF.

The CDR3 DNA reads TGTGCCAGCAGCCCGGACAGGGGTAATGAAAAACTGTTTTTT. Protein product: CASSPDRGNEKLFF. This chain connects TRBV7-9 to TRBJ1-4, with 9 positions matching TRBD1. The trim removed 5 bases at V and 4 bases at J, leaving 2 bases unmatched. Germline values: CDR1 SEHNR, CDR2 FQNEAQ (reference sequence). CDR3 length: 14 residues.

The CDR3 coding sequence is TGTGCCAGCAGCTTAGGTTACAATGAGCAGTTCTTC. This sequence encodes CASSLGYNEQFF. The chain links TRBV11-2 to TRBJ2-1; D is undetermined. Trimming stripped 1 base from V and 4 bases from J, with 2 bases between. CDR3 length: 12 amino acids. The germline V gene encodes CDR1 SGHAT and CDR2 FQNNGV. The full variable domain, with the rest looked up from reference TRBV11-2 and TRBJ2-1, is EAGVAQSPRYKIIEKRQSVAFWCNPISGHATLYWYQQILGQGPKLLIQFQNNGVVDDSQLPKDRFSAERLKGVDSTLKIQPAKLEDSAVYLCASSLGYNEQFFGPGTRLTVL.

The chain is built from TRBV6-5 and TRBJ2-7; D unclear. Germline CDR1 reads MNHEY; CDR2 reads SVGAGI. The germline V and J ends were trimmed by 5 bases and 3 bases, with 17 bases remaining between them. This CDR3 contains 15 residues. DNA for the CDR3: TGTGCCAGCAGTCCGTATCTCGGCGGTGGCTACGAGCAGTACTTC. It translates to CASSPYLGGGYEQYF.

J is TRBJ1-3 and V is TRBV11-1; D ambiguous. The CDR3 contains 14 residues. Deletions cut 4 bases from V and 0 bases from J, with 7 bases between. The V gene's germline CDR1 is SGHAT and CDR2 FQDESV (reference sequence). CDR3 coding DNA: TGTGCCAGCAGCTGGACCGGCTCTGGAAACACCATATATTTT. This encodes CASSWTGSGNTIYF.

This chain connects TRBV6-1 to TRBJ2-1; D tentatively reads TRBD1 or TRBD2 (5 bases each). The CDR3 is 13 residues long. V lost 3 bases, J lost 6 bases, and 9 bases lay in between. CDR1 is MNHNS, CDR2 SASEGT, per germline. The CDR3 sequence is CASSDRGPNEQFF. Here the CDR3 DNA reads TGTGCCAGCAGTGACCGGGGACCCAATGAGCAGTTCTTC.

The rearrangement uses TRBV13 and TRBJ2-7, with TRBD1 as a possible D gene (6 bases). Germline V gives CDR1 PRHDT, CDR2 FYEKMQ (reference sequence). V was cut by 5 bases and J by 6 bases, with 20 bases left in between. The CDR3 extends over 15 amino acids. CDR3 region: CASSKPGTPLSEQYF. In nucleotides, the CDR3 is TGTGCCAGCAGCAAACCCGGGACACCCCTGTCCGAGCAGTACTTC.

A single count supports this clone. The V and J genes are TRBV6-5 and TRBJ1-1; D ambiguous. The CDR3 is 14 residues long. V was trimmed by 2 bases and J by 0 bases, leaving 7 bases between them. Germline-derived CDR1 and CDR2 are MNHEY and SVGAGI. CDR3 DNA sequence: TGTGCCAGCAGTTACGGGCGGATGAACACTGAAGCTTTCTTT. It is translated as CASSYGRMNTEAFF.

This sequence joins TRBV7-3 and TRBJ2-1, with a possible D match to TRBD1 (7 bases). Trimming stripped 5 bases from V and 9 bases from J, with 11 bases between. CDR3 size: 12 residues. CDR1 SGHTA and CDR2 FQGTGA come from the germline V gene. The CDR3 loop reads CASSRQGGEQFF. The CDR3 bases are TGTGCCAGCAGCCGTCAGGGGGGTGAGCAGTTCTTC. The full variable domain, in which reference TRBV7-3 and TRBJ2-1 provide the parts outside the CDR3, is GAGVSQTPSNKVTEKGKYVELRCDPISGHTALYWYRQSLGQGPEFLIYFQGTGAADDSGLPNDRFFAVRPEGSVSTLKIQRTERGDSAVYLCASSRQGGEQFFGPGTRLTVL.